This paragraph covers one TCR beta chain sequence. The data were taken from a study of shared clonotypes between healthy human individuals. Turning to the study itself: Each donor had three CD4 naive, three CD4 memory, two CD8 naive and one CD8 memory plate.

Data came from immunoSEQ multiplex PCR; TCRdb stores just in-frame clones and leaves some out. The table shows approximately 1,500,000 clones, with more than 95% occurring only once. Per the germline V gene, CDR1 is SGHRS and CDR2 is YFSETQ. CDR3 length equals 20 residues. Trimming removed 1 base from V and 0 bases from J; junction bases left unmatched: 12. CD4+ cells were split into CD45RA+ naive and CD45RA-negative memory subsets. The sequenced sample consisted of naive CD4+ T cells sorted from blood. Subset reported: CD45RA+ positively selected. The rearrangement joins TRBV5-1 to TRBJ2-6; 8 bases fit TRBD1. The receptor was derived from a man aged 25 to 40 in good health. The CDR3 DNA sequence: TGCGCCAGCAGCTTGTCCAGGGGGCGAGGGGTGAGCTCTGGGGCCAACGTCCTGACTTTC. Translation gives CASSLSRGRGVSSGANVLTF.